This TCR beta chain was sequenced in a study of blood T cells in healthy people across ages. PCR was performed a second time for 7 to 11 cycles using a sample-barcoded 5' primer and a J-beta primer mix. Every cDNA molecule bore a tag from a template-switch adaptor containing 12 random nucleotides. Via MiXCR, TCRdb re-called the 5' RACE reads, giving one row per CDR3 protein. The sample holds about 1.6 million distinct CDR3 sequences, around 35% seen once. Study-level findings and limits: Older individuals had lower TCR beta diversity per million T cells (the decline was roughly linear).

Note on this clonotype: Antigen specificity is unknown.

Donors were healthy Caucasian individuals from Russia aged about 6 to 95. PBMCs, at least 7 million per sample, were isolated. Specimen: blood. This clonotype was obtained from a woman in her thirties in good health.

The CDR3: CASSSTSGGYSYNEQFF. The CDR3 region has the DNA TGTGCCAGCAGTTCCACTAGCGGGGGGTACTCCTACAATGAGCAGTTCTTC. The rearrangement uses TRBV6-6 and TRBJ2-1, with TRBD2 identical over 12 bases. CDR3 size: 17 residues. CDR1 is MNHNY, CDR2 SVGAGI, per germline (reference sequence). The junction had 4 bases not matched to a gene; V was cut back by 4 bases and J by 0 bases.